The entry below describes one T cell receptor beta chain. Its matching antigen is unknown. For the TCR beta CDR3, multiplex PCR with 32 V and 13 J primers performed the amplification. TCRdb called the multiplex PCR reads again in MiXCR, with one record for every CDR3 protein. The profile shows approximately 3,100 distinct CDR3 sequences, around 25% of them singletons. This CDR3 has 15 amino acids. Per the germline V gene, CDR1 is SQVTM and CDR2 is ANQGSEA. Trimming removed 6 bases from V and 3 bases from J; junction bases left unmatched: 10. This entry is derived from a study of immune heterogeneity within non-small cell lung tumors. Points from the study as a whole: Some T-cell receptor beta clonotypes occurred at high frequency. These high-frequency clonotypes were largely distinct between individual patients. With local tumor mutational burden, local T-cell clonality showed a moderate but significant correlation (R roughly 0.35). Identical dominant CDR3 beta clonotypes were found recurring across a patient's tumor sites, along with site-unique high-frequency clones.

Bulk tumor genomic DNA was the template, and each sample received about 600 ng. Several far-apart biopsies were taken per primary tumor during surgery. Curative operations were performed on patients who had untreated, newly diagnosed non-small cell lung cancer. It was newly diagnosed non-small cell lung cancer patients having surgery with curative intent who served as donors. The sequencing input was lung tumor tissue. This TCR was recovered from a man in his sixties with non-small cell lung cancer. This chain links TRBV29-1 with TRBJ2-3; 9 bases map to TRBD2. This CDR3 reads CSVGGREGLTDTQYF. CDR3 in DNA: TGCAGCGTGGGGGGGCGGGAGGGCCTTACAGATACGCAGTATTTT.